This passage covers 3 T cell receptor beta chains from one sample sequenced in a study of shared clonotypes between healthy human individuals (dated by TCRdb to 2018 to 2021). CD8 naive samples were CD45RO-negative cells positively selected for CCR7, giving a CD45RA+CCR7+ population that excluded TemRA cells. Libraries were made using the immunoSEQ multiplex PCR assay. Drawn from immuneACCESS, this table holds only the in-frame rearrangements with V and J called that TCRdb kept. Clones are partly lost; checked studies trace under half to an unresolved V gene and leave the rest unexplained. This sample gives roughly 2.1 million clones in total; more than 85% of them show up just once. The top ten hold 1.5% to 2% of the sample. Sequenced sample: naive CD8+ T cells from PBMCs. Reading the label with the study, this specimen's cell subset or site is: CD45RA+CCR7+. These receptors all come from a man aged 18 to 30 in good health. Some clones in this sample may be carry-over from other donors' samples.

The chain combines TRBV5-1 with TRBJ2-1; 10 positions match TRBD2. The ends lost 4 bases at V and 1 base at J; junction bases unmatched: 5. From germline, CDR1 is SGHRS and CDR2 YFSETQ. This CDR3 has 16 residues. The CDR3 DNA is TGCGCCAGCAGCAGTAGCGGGAGGCCTTCCTACAATGAGCAGTTCTTC. Residues: CASSSSGRPSYNEQFF. The entire variable domain, with the rest obtained from reference TRBV5-1 and TRBJ2-1, is as follows: KAGVTQTPRYLIKTRGQQVTLSCSPISGHRSVSWYQQTPGQGLQFLFEYFSETQRNKGNFPGRFSGRQFSNSRSEMNVSTLELGDSALYLCASSSSGRPSYNEQFFGPGTRLTVL.

J is TRBJ2-5 and V is TRBV7-9, with TRBD2 identical over 7 bases. V lost 5 bases and J lost 1; bases outside the gene matches: 10. The CDR3 has 16 residues. Germline V gives CDR1 SEHNR, CDR2 FQNEAQ (reference sequence). Here the CDR3 DNA reads TGTGCCAGCAGCCTGAGGACTAGTTCGGTCCAAGAGACCCAGTACTTC. Encoded protein: CASSLRTSSVQETQYF. The full variable domain, with the rest looked up from reference TRBV7-9 and TRBJ2-5, is DTGVSQNPRHKITKRGQNVTFRCDPISEHNRLYWYRQTLGQGPEFLTYFQNEAQLEKSRLLSDRFSAERPKGSFSTLEIQRTEQGDSAMYLCASSLRTSSVQETQYFGPGTRLLVL.

The gene calls are TRBV6-5 and TRBJ2-5; weak D call: TRBD2 (6 bases). Germline values: CDR1 MNHEY, CDR2 SVGAGI. V was clipped by 6 bases and J by 5 bases, with 19 bases between them. CDR3 length: 15 residues. The CDR3 nucleotides read TGTGCCAGCAGACCTTTAGCGGAGAGCGGGGAGACCCAGTACTTC. Translated: CASRPLAESGETQYF.